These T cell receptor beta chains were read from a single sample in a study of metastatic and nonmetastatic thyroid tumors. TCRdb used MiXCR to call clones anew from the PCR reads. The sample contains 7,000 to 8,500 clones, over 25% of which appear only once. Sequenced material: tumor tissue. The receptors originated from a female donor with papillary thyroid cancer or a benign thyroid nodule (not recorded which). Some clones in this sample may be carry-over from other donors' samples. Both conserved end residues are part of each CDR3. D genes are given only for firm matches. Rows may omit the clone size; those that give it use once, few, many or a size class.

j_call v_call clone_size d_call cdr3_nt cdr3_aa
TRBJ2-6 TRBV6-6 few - TGTGCCAGCAGTTATCTCGGGGCCAACGTCCTGACTTTC CASSYLGANVLTF
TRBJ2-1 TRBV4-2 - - TGTGCCAGCAACCAAGACGCCCGGCCTGCGGTAAATGAGCAGTTCTTC CASNQDARPAVNEQFF
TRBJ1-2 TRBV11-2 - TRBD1 TGTGCCAGCAGCCGCGGACAGGGTGGATATGGCTACACCTTC CASSRGQGGYGYTF
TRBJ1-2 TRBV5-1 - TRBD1 TGCGCCAGCAGCTTGGGACAGGGGCTCTATGGCTACACCTTC CASSLGQGLYGYTF
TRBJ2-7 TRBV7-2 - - TGTGCCAGCAGACTCATAGGAGGAGGGATCGACGAGCAGTACTTC CASRLIGGGIDEQYF
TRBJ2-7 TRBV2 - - TGTGCCAGCAGTCGCGGGACATACTACGAGCAGTACTTC CASSRGTYYEQYF
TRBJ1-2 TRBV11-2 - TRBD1 TGTGCCAGCAGCTCCCAGGGGGACTATGGCTACACCTTC CASSSQGDYGYTF
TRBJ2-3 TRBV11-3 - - TGTGCCAGCAGCCTAGGACTGGGAGGAGTAGATACGCAGTATTTT CASSLGLGGVDTQYF
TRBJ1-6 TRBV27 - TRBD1 TGTGCCAGCAGTATCGGGACAGGATCCCCCGCTTCACCCCTCCACTTT CASSIGTGSPASPLHF
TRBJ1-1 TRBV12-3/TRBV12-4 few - TGTGCCAGCAGTTTAAATTCCCCAGGGGCGGGCACTGAAGCTTTCTTT CASSLNSPGAGTEAFF
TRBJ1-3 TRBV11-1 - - TGTGCCAGCAGCCTGCTCGGCCCCCCTGAGGGAAACACCATATATTTT CASSLLGPPEGNTIYF
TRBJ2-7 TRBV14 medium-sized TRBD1 TGTGCCAGCAGCCGCTATACAGTGGGACAGGGGATCAACGAGCAGTACTTC CASSRYTVGQGINEQYF
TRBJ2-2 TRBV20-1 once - TGCAGTGCTAGAGTCACGGGCACCGGGGAGCTGTTTTTT CSARVTGTGELFF
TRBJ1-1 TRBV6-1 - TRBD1 TGTGCCAGCAGTAGGCAGGGGGCGCGTGACACTGAAGCTTTCTTT CASSRQGARDTEAFF
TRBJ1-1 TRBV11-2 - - TGTGCCAGCAGCTTAGATGTCCGGAACACTGAAGCTTTCTTT CASSLDVRNTEAFF
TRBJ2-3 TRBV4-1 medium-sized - TGCGCCAGCAGCCAAGTGGCACCCCGCACAGATACGCAGTATTTT CASSQVAPRTDTQYF
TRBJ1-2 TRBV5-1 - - TGCGCCAGCAGCTTGGAAACAGGCTATGGCTACACCTTC CASSLETGYGYTF
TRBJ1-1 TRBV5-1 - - TGCGCCAGCAGCCAAGACCACGCAGGAGGTAACACTGAAGCTTTCTTT CASSQDHAGGNTEAFF
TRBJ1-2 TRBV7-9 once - TGTGCCAGCTCTGGGCCCGTTAACTATGTCTACACCTTC CASSGPVNYVYTF
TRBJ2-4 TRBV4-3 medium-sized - TGCGCCAGCGCCGAATACAGGGGACTAGCCAAAAACATTCAGTACTTC CASAEYRGLAKNIQYF
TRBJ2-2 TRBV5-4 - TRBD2 TGTGCCAGCCACCCTTGGCTAGCGGGAGGTTTTAACACCGGGGAGCTGTTTTTT CASHPWLAGGFNTGELFF
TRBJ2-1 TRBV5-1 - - TGCGCCAGCAGCGGAGGGTGCCGGTACGACAATGAGCAGTTCTTC CASSGGCRYDNEQFF
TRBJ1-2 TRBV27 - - TGTGCCAGCAGGGGGGACGGACCCTATGGCTACACCTTC CASRGDGPYGYTF
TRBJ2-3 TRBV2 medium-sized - TGTGCCAGCAGTGAAGGAAAGCTGGATACGCAGTATTTT CASSEGKLDTQYF
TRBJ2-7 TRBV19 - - TGTGCCAGTAGTATGGCCGGAGCAGGGAGGTACGAGCAGTACTTC CASSMAGAGRYEQYF
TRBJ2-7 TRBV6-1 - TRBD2 TGTGCCAGCAGTAAAGAAATAGCGGGAGGGCTTAGGAACGAGCAGTACTTC CASSKEIAGGLRNEQYF
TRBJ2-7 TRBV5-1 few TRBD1 TGCGCCAGCAGCTGGAACAGGGGGCCCTACGAGCAGTACTTC CASSWNRGPYEQYF
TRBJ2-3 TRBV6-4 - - TGTGCCAGCAGTGACGGAGGGGCAGATACGCAGTATTTT CASSDGGADTQYF